What follows describes a single T cell receptor (beta chain). This clone was seen a single time. Its binding antigen is unknown. There are no base qualities to consult, and no much larger clone falls within one base. This specimen comes from a study of T cell responses to AZD1222 COVID-19 vaccine (dated by TCRdb to the early 2020s). Looking at the study overall: TCR sequencing covered roughly 230 trial participants: 200 to 220 given two doses of AZD1222 and 26 given two doses of MenACWY control vaccine. Trial participants were enrolled into age subgroups of 18-55, 56-69 and 70-plus years, which contained 148, 28 and 57 TCR-sequenced participants, respectively. What the work shows at the level of the full study, not this receptor alone: Vaccine-associated CD4 TCRs spanned the whole spike protein, with dominant responses in regions 160-218 and 743-854. Reportedly, almost half of the unique spike-specific TCRs recognized epitopes lying outside the regions that are mutated in the B.1.351 and B.1.1.7 variants. Participants were mostly white British, with more females than males. The authors suggested clonal diversity may have been underestimated. No day 14 peak-response samples were available, so repertoires were characterized only after the peak T cell response. After two AZD1222 doses, spike-specific TCR breadth and depth were significantly higher than at day 0 and than in MenACWY recipients. Conclusions about previously exposed vaccinees were limited because only six AZD1222 recipients were SARS-CoV-2 seropositive at baseline. The 56-69-year group was small, and its depth increase did not reach significance, likely because of low power.

The CDR3 regions of human TCRbeta chains were analyzed by immunosequencing. The authors' analysis ran thus. Repertoire TCRs were checked for matches against a reference library of SARS-CoV-2-specific TCRs that had been generated using the MIRA antigen-specificity platform. Breadth meant the fraction of unique TCRs that were SARS-CoV-2-associated, whereas depth meant the fraction of total T cells that were SARS-CoV-2-associated. Using the MIRA data, each spike-specific TCR was assigned both to the spike region to which the TCR was reactive and to a CD4 or CD8 class. Log10-transformed breadth and depth values were compared by one-way ANOVA with Sidak's multiple comparisons tests. In TCRdb, the immuneACCESS table is reduced to in-frame sequences with V and J assigned. These tables do not hold every clone; where another copy was compared, an unresolved V gene accounts for under half, and the others remain unexplained. The V and J calls and clone size come from that table; D and trimming were worked out from the DNA. In all, the sample holds 150,000 to 190,000 clones, and approximately 87% of those were seen once. The top ten clonotypes cover approximately 9.1% of the sample.

A distance of 9 bases separates the germline ends of V and J, which lose 4 bases and 1 base respectively. CDR3 length: 14 amino acids, cysteine to phenylalanine. Only CDR3 DNA is held: 42 bases, read in frame from base 1. CDR1 SGHNT and CDR2 YYREEE were looked up in the germline V gene (reference sequence). The time point label, read with the paper, signifies: about 28 days (+/-7) after the second vaccine dose. AZD1222 recipients given second doses at about 4 weeks or at about 12 weeks were pooled, since spike-specific TCR depth and breadth were not found to differ between the two schedules. Vaccinee samples were obtained from the UK trials COV001 and COV002, which included a single-blind randomized controlled phase 2/3 trial of AZD1222 (ChAdOx1 nCoV-19) in healthy adults. Trial participant PBMC samples were collected at day 0 and day 28 after the second dose for TCRbeta chain sequencing.

The chain is encoded by TRBV5-4 joined to TRBJ2-1; the D segment could be TRBD2, given 6 matching bases. This TCR came from an adult who received the AZD1222 COVID-19 vaccine. The input for sequencing was peripheral blood, taken 28 days after the second AZD1222 dose. CDR3 region: CASSQSGSYNEQFF. The sequenced DNA is TGTGCCAGCAGCCAAAGCGGGTCCTACAATGAGCAGTTCTTC.